The present T cell receptor beta chain was sequenced within a study of blood T cell repertoires in COVID-19. Study-level background: Sources were T cells, B-cell-depleted T cells, or PBMCs; the material itself was cDNA or gDNA.

In Cohort 3, a recovered donor had either two negative PCRs, clearance, or symptom resolution. This CDR3 is built from 15 residues. Germline V gives CDR1 MDHEN, CDR2 SYDVKM. With 6 bases clipped from V and 0 bases from J, the junction kept 1 base outside the gene matches. As processed by the authors: Amplification of reference gene primers provided the estimated nucleated cell counts. Produced via immunoSEQ multiplex PCR; TCRdb's table is partial and in-frame only. V, J and clone size are those of that table, while D and trimming were read from the DNA. The sample comprises approximately 280,000 clones, around nine tenths of which are singletons, and under 7% rests with the top ten.

The receptor was isolated from a middle-aged woman who had recovered from COVID-19. The source material was PBMCs or T cells enriched from blood (not recorded which). This chain connects TRBV28 to TRBJ1-5, with 11 bases aligning to TRBD1. DNA for the CDR3: TGTGCCAGCAGGGGGACAGGGGGTAGCAATCAGCCCCAGCATTTT. It specifies CASRGTGGSNQPQHF.